The clone carrying this TCR beta chain was observed a handful of times. Its specificity is not known. From the RACE reads, TCRdb called clonotypes with MiXCR, one entry per CDR3 protein. The sample includes about 190,000 distinct CDR3 sequences, approximately 26% of them seen just once. This CDR3 comprises 14 residues. Per the germline V gene, CDR1 is SGHVS and CDR2 is FQNEAQ. The ends were cut back, 1 base at V and 6 bases at J, with 9 bases in the middle. This record belongs to a study of human T cells and chemical hapten exposure. Study in general: Patients had diphenylcyclopropenone applied to the scalp weekly throughout the approximately 25-week study.

Study-wide points: Healthy people's immune response may differ from that of the donors, who had alopecia.

The time point denotes: patch test 3, about 24 weeks after DPC sensitization. Treatment: therapeutic diphenylcyclopropenone sensitization with weekly scalp DPC. The rearrangement links TRBV7-8 to TRBJ2-2, with D unclear. This TCR came from a woman between 35 and 50 years old with alopecia areata. Some clones in this sample may be carry-over from other donors' samples. Material: whole blood, obtained in connection with sensitization to the hapten diphenylcyclopropenone (DPC). CDR3 in amino acids: CASSLGRLAGELFF. The CDR3 DNA reads TGTGCCAGCAGCTTAGGGCGGTTGGCCGGGGAGCTGTTTTTT.